Sequencing of this T cell receptor beta chain was carried out in a study of regulatory T cells in long-lasting Graves disease. Study as a whole: Over-5-year antithyroid drug use with positive TSH receptor antibodies defined persistent Graves' disease in the study. Study-level results: Preferential use of TRBV28, TRBJ1-2 and TRBJ2-5 was seen in persistent disease.

Building of the TCR beta libraries involved iRepertoire HTBI primers and Arm-PCR of CDR3 regions. How the authors handled the data: Identified segments across samples numbered some 62 TRBV and roughly 15 TRBJ. TCRdb reanalysed the multiplex PCR reads using MiXCR and keeps one entry per CDR3 protein. TCRdb, not the original authors, processed these V and J calls. Seen here are 300,000 to 500,000 distinct CDR3 sequences, less than 25% observed once, and the top ten hold around 20%. Per the germline V gene, CDR1 is KGHSH and CDR2 is LQKENI. The CDR3 consists of 13 residues. The V end was cut by 2 bases, the J end by 9 bases, with 14 bases between. Time point defined: persistent/refractory GD, antithyroid drugs over 5 years with positive TRAb. The TCR library was made from RNA extracted from PBMCs. In this sample, this clonotype turned up many times. Its target is unknown.

The receptor was isolated from a female donor with Graves disease. The sequenced sample was peripheral blood mononuclear cells (PBMCs), obtained when the disease was refractory, from a patient treated with antithyroid drugs. The gene calls are TRBV18 and TRBJ2-7; D gene unclear. CDR3 DNA sequence: TGTGCCAGCTCACCATCGAACCCCCCGGTGCAGTACTTC. This translates into CASSPSNPPVQYF.